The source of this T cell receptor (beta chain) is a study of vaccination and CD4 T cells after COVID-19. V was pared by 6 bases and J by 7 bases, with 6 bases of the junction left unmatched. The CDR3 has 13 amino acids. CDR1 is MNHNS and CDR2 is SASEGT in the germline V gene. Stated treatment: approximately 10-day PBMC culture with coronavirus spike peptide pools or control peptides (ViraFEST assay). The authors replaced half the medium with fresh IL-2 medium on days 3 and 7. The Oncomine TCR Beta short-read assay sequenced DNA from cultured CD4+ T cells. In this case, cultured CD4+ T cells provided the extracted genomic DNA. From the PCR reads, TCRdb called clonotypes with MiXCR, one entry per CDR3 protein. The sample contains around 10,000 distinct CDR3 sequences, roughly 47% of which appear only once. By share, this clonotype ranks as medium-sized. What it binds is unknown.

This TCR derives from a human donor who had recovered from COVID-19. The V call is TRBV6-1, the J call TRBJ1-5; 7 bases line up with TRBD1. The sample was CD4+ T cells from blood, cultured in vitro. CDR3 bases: TGTGCCAGCAGGGACAGACAGGGACAGCCCCAGCATTTT. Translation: CASRDRQGQPQHF.